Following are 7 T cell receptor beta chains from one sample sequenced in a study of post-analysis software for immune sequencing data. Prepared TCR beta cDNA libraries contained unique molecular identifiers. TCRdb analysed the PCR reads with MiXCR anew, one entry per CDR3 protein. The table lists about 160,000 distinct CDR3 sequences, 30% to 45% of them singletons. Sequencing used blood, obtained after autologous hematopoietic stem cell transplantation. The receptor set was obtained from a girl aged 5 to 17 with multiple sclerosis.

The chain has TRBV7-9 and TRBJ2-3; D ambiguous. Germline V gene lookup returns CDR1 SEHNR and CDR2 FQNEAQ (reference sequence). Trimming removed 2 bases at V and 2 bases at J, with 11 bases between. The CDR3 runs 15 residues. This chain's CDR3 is CASSLRGTNTDTQYF. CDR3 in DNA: TGTGCCAGCAGCTTAAGAGGAACCAACACAGATACGCAGTATTTT.

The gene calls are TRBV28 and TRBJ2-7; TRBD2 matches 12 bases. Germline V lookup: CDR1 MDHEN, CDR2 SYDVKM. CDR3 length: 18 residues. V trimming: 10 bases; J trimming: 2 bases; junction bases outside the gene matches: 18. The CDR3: CATKRGNASGRAPYEQYF. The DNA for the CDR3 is TGTGCCACCAAACGAGGGAACGCTAGCGGGAGGGCCCCCTACGAGCAGTACTTC.

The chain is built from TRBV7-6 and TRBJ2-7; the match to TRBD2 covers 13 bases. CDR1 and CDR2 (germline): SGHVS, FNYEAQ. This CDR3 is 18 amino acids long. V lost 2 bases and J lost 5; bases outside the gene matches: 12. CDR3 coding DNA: TGTGCCAGCAGCTTATTTGGTACTAGCGGGAGGGCCGGGAACGAGCAGTACTTC. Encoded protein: CASSLFGTSGRAGNEQYF.

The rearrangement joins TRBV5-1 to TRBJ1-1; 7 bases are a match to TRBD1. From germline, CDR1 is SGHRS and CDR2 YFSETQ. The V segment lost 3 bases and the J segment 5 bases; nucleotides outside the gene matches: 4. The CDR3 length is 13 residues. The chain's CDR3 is CASSSTGATEAFF. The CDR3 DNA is TGCGCCAGCAGCTCTACAGGGGCGACTGAAGCTTTCTTT.

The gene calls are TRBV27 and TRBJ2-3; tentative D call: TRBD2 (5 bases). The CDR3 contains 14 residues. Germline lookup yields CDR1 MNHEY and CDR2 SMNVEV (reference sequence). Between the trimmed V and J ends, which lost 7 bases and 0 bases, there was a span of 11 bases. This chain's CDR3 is CASKGPGSTDTQYF. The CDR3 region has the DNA TGTGCCAGCAAAGGTCCGGGGAGCACAGATACGCAGTATTTT.

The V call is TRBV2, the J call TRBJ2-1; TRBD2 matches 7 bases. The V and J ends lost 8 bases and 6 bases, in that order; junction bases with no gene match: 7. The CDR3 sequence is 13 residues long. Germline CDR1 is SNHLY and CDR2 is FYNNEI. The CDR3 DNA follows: TGTGCCAGCCGAGGGCTAGCGGTCAATGAGCAGTTCTTC. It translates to CASRGLAVNEQFF.

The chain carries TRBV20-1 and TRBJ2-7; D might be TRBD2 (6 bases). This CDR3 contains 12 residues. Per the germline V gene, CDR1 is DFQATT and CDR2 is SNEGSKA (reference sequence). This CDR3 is CSPSGGVYEQYF. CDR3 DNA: TGCAGCCCCTCCGGAGGGGTATACGAGCAGTACTTC.